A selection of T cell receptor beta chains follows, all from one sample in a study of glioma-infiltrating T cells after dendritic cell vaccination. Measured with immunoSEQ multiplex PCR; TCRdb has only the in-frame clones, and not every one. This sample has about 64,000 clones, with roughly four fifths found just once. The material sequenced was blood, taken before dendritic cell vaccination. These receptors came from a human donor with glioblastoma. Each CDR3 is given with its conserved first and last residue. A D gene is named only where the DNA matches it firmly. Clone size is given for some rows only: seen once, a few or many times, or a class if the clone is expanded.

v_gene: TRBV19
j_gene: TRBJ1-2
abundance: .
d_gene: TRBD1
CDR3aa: CASRRETGTGNEGSYGYTF
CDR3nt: TGTGCCAGTAGGCGGGAGACTGGGACAGGGAATGAGGGAAGCTATGGCTACACCTTC

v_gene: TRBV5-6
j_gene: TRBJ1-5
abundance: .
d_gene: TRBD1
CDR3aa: CASSQGDLFNQPQHF
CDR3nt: TGTGCCAGCAGCCAGGGGGACCTCTTCAATCAGCCCCAGCATTTT

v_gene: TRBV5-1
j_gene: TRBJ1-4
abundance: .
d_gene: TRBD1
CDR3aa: CASSPPLGQVNEKLFF
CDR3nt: TGCGCCAGCAGCCCTCCTTTGGGACAGGTTAATGAAAAACTGTTTTTT

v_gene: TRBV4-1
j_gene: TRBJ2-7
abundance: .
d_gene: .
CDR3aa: CASSQDRFPYEQYF
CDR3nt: TGCGCCAGCAGCCAAGACAGGTTTCCCTACGAGCAGTACTTC

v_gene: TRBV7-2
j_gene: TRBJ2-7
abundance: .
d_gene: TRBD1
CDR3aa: CASSRDSIKAREQYF
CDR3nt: TGTGCCAGCAGCAGGGACAGCATCAAGGCGCGAGAGCAGTACTTC

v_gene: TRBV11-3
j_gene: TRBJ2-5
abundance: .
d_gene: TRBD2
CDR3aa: CASSVGLAGAQETQYF
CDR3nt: TGTGCCAGCAGCGTCGGACTAGCGGGGGCCCAAGAGACCCAGTACTTC

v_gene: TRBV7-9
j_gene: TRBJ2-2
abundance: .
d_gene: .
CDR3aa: CASSLEIGQVGTGELFF
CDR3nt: TGTGCCAGCAGCTTAGAAATCGGCCAGGTTGGCACCGGGGAGCTGTTTTTT

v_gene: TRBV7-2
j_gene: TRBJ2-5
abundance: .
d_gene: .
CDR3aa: CASSLGGVSETQYF
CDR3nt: TGTGCCAGCAGCTTAGGGGGAGTCTCGGAGACCCAGTACTTC

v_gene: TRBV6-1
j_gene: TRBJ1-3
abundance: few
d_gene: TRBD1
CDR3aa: CASSADRERNTIYF
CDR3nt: TGTGCCAGCAGCGCTGACAGGGAACGAAACACCATATATTTT

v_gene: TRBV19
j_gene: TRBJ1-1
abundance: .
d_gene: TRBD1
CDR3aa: CASSIQGATEAFF
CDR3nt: TGTGCCAGTAGTATACAGGGGGCCACTGAAGCTTTCTTT

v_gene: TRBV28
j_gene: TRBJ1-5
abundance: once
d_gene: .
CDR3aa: CASSSRGGGNQPQHF
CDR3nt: TGTGCCAGCAGTTCTCGTGGCGGGGGCAATCAGCCCCAGCATTTT

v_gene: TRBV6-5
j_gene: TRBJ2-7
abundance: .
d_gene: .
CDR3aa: CASSYKGPSPYEQYF
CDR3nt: TGTGCCAGCAGCTATAAGGGGCCCTCTCCTTACGAGCAGTACTTC

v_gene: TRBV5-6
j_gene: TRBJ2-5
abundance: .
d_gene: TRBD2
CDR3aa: CASSLFQRGGGGETQYF
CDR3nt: TGTGCCAGCAGCTTATTTCAGCGGGGGGGCGGGGGAGAGACCCAGTACTTC

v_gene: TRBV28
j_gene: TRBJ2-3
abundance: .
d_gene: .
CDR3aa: CASSPTGGPTDTQYF
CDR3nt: TGTGCCAGCAGTCCCACTGGCGGCCCCACAGATACGCAGTATTTT

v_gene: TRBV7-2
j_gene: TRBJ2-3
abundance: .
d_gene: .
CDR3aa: CASSFLTDRMGSDTQYF
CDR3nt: TGTGCCAGCAGCTTTTTAACCGACAGGATGGGGTCAGATACGCAGTATTTT

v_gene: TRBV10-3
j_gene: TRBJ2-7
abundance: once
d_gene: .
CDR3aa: CATRRGNYEQYF
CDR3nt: TGTGCCACCCGGCGAGGAAATTACGAGCAGTACTTC

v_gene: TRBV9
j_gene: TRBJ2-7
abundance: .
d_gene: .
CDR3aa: CASSVVPYYEQYF
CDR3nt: TGTGCCAGCAGCGTAGTCCCCTACTACGAGCAGTACTTC

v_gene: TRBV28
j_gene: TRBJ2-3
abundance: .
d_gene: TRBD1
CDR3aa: CASSSFALRGQADTQYF
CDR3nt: TGTGCCAGCAGTTCCTTCGCACTCAGGGGGCAGGCAGATACGCAGTATTTT

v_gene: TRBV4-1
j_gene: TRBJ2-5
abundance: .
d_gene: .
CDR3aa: CASSQVGGQREETQYF
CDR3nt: TGCGCCAGCAGCCAAGTGGGGGGGCAGCGGGAAGAGACCCAGTACTTC

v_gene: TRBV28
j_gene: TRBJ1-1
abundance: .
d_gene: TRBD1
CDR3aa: CASSPGQGLRGTEAFF
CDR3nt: TGTGCCAGCAGTCCGGGACAGGGTCTTAGGGGCACTGAAGCTTTCTTT

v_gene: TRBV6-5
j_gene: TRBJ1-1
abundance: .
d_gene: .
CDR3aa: CASSYSGVMNTEAFF
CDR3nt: TGTGCCAGCAGTTACTCCGGGGTCATGAACACTGAAGCTTTCTTT

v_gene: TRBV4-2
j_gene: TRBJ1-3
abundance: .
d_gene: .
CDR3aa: CASSQAADYSGNTIYF
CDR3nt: TGTGCCAGCAGCCAGGCGGCCGATTACTCTGGAAACACCATATATTTT

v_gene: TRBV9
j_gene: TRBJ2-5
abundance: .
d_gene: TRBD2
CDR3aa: CASSLRPSGGSGTQYF
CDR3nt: TGTGCCAGCAGCCTTAGACCTAGCGGGGGATCTGGGACCCAGTACTTC

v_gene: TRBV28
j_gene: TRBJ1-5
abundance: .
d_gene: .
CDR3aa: CASSWGGQPQHF
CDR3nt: TGTGCCAGCAGTTGGGGGGGTCAGCCCCAGCATTTT

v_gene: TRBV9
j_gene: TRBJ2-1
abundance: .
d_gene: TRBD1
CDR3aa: CASSVGGTGVNEQFF
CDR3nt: TGTGCCAGCAGCGTAGGCGGGACAGGGGTCAATGAGCAGTTCTTC

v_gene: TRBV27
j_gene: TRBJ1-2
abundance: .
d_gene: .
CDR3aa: CASRRTREDGYTF
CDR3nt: TGTGCCAGCAGACGTACAAGGGAGGATGGCTACACCTTC

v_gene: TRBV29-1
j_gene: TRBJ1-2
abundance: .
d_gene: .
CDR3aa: CSVDEGSYGYTF
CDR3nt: TGCAGCGTTGACGAGGGTAGCTATGGCTACACCTTC

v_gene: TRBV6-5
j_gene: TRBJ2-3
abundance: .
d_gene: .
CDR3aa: CASRPEGLDTQYF
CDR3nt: TGTGCCAGCAGGCCGGAGGGGCTGGATACGCAGTATTTT

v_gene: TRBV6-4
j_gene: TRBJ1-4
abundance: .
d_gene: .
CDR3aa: CASSDRGGEKLFF
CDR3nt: TGTGCCAGCAGTGACAGGGGGGGAGAAAAACTGTTTTTT

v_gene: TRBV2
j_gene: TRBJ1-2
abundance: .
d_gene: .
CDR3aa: CAWTEGVYGYTF
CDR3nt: TGTGCCTGGACGGAAGGGGTCTATGGCTACACCTTC

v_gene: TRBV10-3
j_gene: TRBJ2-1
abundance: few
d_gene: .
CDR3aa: CAISERGNEQFF
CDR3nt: TGTGCCATCAGTGAGAGGGGCAATGAGCAGTTCTTC

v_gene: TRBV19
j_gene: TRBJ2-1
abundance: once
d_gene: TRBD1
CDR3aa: CASSYSHGQGRNEQFF
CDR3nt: TGTGCCAGTAGCTATAGCCACGGACAGGGGAGGAATGAGCAGTTCTTC

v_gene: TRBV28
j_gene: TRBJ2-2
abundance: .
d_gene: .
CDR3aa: CASRVVRTGELFF
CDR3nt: TGTGCCAGCAGAGTGGTTCGGACCGGGGAGCTGTTTTTT

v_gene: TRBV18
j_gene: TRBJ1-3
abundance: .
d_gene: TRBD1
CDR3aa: CASSPDGTASGNTIYF
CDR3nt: TGTGCCAGCTCACCAGATGGGACAGCCTCTGGAAACACCATATATTTT

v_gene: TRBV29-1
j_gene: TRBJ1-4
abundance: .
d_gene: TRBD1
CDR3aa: CSVEGTGGNEKLFF
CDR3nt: TGCAGCGTTGAAGGGACAGGGGGTAATGAAAAACTGTTTTTT

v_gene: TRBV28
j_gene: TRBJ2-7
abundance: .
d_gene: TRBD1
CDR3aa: CASRPLWGTAYEQYF
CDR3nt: TGTGCCAGCAGGCCGTTATGGGGGACAGCTTACGAGCAGTACTTC

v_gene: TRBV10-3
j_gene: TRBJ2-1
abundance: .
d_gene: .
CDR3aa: CAIRVGLLENEQFF
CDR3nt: TGTGCCATCAGAGTGGGGCTCTTAGAAAATGAGCAGTTCTTC

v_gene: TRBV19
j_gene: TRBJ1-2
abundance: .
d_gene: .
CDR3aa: CASSSRIDSVIYGYTF
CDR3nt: TGTGCCAGTAGTTCAAGGATCGACAGCGTCATCTATGGCTACACCTTC

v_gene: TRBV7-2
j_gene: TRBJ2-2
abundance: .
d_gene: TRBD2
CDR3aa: CASSLVVSGTGVGGELFF
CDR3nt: TGTGCCAGCAGCTTAGTGGTTAGCGGGACTGGAGTGGGCGGGGAGCTGTTTTTT

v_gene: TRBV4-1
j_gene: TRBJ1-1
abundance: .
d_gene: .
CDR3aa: CASSTMDRNTEAFF
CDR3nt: TGCGCCAGCAGCACCATGGACAGGAACACTGAAGCTTTCTTT

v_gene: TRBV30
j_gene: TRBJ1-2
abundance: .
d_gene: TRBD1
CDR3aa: CAWSVQGANYGYTF
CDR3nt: TGTGCCTGGAGTGTACAGGGGGCCAACTATGGCTACACCTTC

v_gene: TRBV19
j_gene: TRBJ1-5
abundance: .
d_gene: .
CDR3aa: CASSLVANSDQPQHF
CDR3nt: TGTGCCAGTAGTCTCGTGGCGAACAGTGATCAGCCCCAGCATTTT

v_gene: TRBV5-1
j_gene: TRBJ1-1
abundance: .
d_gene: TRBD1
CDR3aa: CASSWTGQGNTEAFF
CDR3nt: TGCGCCAGCAGCTGGACAGGGCAGGGGAACACTGAAGCTTTCTTT

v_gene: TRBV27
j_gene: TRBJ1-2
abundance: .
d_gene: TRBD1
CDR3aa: CASSDRGQGYTF
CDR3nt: TGTGCCAGCAGCGACAGGGGACAAGGCTACACCTTC

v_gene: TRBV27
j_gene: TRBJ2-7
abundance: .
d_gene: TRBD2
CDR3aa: CASSLRRGIYEQYF
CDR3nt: TGTGCCAGCAGTTTAAGGCGGGGGATCTACGAGCAGTACTTC

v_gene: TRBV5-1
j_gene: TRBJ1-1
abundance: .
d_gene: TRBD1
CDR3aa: CASRQGKSDTEAFF
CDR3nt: TGCGCCAGCAGACAGGGGAAAAGTGACACTGAAGCTTTCTTT

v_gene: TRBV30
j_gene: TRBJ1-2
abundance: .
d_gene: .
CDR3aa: CAWSVLTDGYTF
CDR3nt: TGTGCCTGGAGTGTATTGACAGATGGCTACACCTTC

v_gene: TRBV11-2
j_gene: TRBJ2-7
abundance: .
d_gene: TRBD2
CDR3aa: CASSLDPPGLLLPYEQYF
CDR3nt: TGTGCCAGCAGCTTAGACCCACCGGGACTACTTCTTCCCTACGAGCAGTACTTC

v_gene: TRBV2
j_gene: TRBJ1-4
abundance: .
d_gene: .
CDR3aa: CASTQGPIATNEKLFF
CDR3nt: TGTGCCAGCACCCAGGGGCCGATTGCAACTAATGAAAAACTGTTTTTT

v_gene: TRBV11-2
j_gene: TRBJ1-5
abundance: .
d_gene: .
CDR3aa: CAYPIGRDQPQHF
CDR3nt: TGTGCCTACCCGATAGGCAGGGATCAGCCCCAGCATTTT

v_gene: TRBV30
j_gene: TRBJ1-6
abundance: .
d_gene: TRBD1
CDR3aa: CAWSVDRESPLHF
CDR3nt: TGTGCCTGGAGTGTGGACAGGGAATCACCCCTCCACTTT

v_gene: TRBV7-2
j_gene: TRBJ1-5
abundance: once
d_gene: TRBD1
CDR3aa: CASSFQGDSNQPRHF
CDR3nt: TGTGCCAGCAGCTTTCAGGGGGATAGCAATCAGCCCCGGCATTTT

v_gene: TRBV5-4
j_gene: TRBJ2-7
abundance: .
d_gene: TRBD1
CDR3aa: CASSRRPGQGPEGEQYF
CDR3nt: TGTGCCAGCAGCCGCCGACCGGGACAGGGCCCCGAAGGAGAGCAGTACTTC

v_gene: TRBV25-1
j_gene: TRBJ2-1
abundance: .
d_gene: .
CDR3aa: CASSGPWGGAVGEQFF
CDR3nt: TGTGCCAGCAGTGGCCCCTGGGGGGGGGCCGTAGGGGAGCAGTTCTTC

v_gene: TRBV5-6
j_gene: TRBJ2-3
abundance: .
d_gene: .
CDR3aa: CASSFRGAGPDTQYF
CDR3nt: TGTGCCAGCAGCTTCCGGGGGGCAGGTCCAGATACGCAGTATTTT

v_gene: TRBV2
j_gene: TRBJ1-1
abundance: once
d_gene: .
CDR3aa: CASKQTGRGNTEAFF
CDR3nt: TGTGCCAGCAAGCAAACAGGGAGGGGGAATACTGAAGCTTTCTTT

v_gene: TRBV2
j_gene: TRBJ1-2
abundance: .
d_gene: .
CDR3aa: CASSQGDYGYTF
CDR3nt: TGTGCCAGCAGTCAGGGCGACTATGGCTACACCTTC

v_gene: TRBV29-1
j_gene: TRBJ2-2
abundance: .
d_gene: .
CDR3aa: CSVISTNTGELFF
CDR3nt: TGCAGCGTTATCAGTACGAACACCGGGGAGCTGTTTTTT

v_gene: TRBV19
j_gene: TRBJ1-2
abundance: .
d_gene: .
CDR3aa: CASSRGYGYTF
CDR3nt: TGTGCCAGTAGTCGGGGGTATGGCTACACCTTC